What follows are 26 T cell receptor beta chains derived from one specimen sequenced in a study of cytomegalovirus exposure and HLA in healthy donors. Researchers ran the PCR with 60 Vbeta and 13 Jbeta primers. Using immunoSEQ multiplex PCR, the repertoire was profiled, and TCRdb retains in-frame clones only, with some absent. The table shows about 120,000 clones, with roughly two thirds occurring only once. The sequenced sample was PBMCs. These TCRs come from a young man in good health and CMV-seropositive.

V and J are TRBV15 and TRBJ2-1, with D tentatively TRBD2 (7 bases). Germline CDR1 and CDR2: LNHNV and YYDKDF (reference sequence). Trimming left V 0 bases short and J 4 bases short, with 13 bases between. The CDR3 spans 16 residues. This CDR3 is CATSRDLGGLYNEQFF. In DNA form, the CDR3 reads TGTGCCACCAGCAGAGATTTGGGGGGGCTTTACAATGAGCAGTTCTTC.

The gene calls are TRBV2 and TRBJ2-2; TRBD2 matches at 8 bases. In germline, CDR1 is SNHLY, CDR2 FYNNEI. The CDR3 is 15 amino acids. V trimming: 6 bases; J trimming: 1 base; junction bases outside the gene matches: 4. CDR3 sequence: CASSPGRGNTGELFF. The CDR3 DNA reads TGTGCCAGCAGCCCCGGGAGGGGGAACACCGGGGAGCTGTTTTTT. Using reference TRBV2 and TRBJ2-2 for the parts outside the CDR3, the full variable domain is EPEVTQTPSHQVTQMGQEVILRCVPISNHLYFYWYRQILGQKVEFLVSFYNNEISEKSEIFDDQFSVERPDGSNFTLKIRSTKLEDSAMYFCASSPGRGNTGELFFGEGSRLTVL.

The V call is TRBV7-3, the J call TRBJ2-3; 8 positions match TRBD2. V trimming: 5 bases; J trimming: 6 bases; junction bases outside the gene matches: 10. From germline, CDR1 is SGHTA and CDR2 FQGTGA. CDR3 size: 15 residues. The CDR3 region is CASSPRGLDTDTQYF. DNA of the CDR3: TGTGCCAGCAGCCCTAGGGGACTAGATACTGATACGCAGTATTTT.

J is TRBJ2-7 and V is TRBV15; tentatively, D is TRBD1 (9 bases). Trimming left V 1 base short and J 5 bases short, with 18 bases between. CDR1 and CDR2 (germline): LNHNV, YYDKDF (reference sequence). There are 16 residues in the CDR3. The CDR3 sequence: CATSRVAGQGEDEQYF. CDR3 in DNA: TGTGCCACCAGCAGAGTAGCGGGACAGGGAGAGGACGAGCAGTACTTC.

The sample holds a few counts of this clone. The chain links TRBV5-4 to TRBJ2-1, with D perhaps matching TRBD2 (6 bases). This CDR3 spans 18 amino acids. Between the trimmed V and J ends, which lost 5 bases and 0 bases, there was a span of 21 bases. Germline V lookup: CDR1 SGHNT, CDR2 YYREEE (reference sequence). The CDR3 reads CASSLGGSSASSYNEQFF. The CDR3 bases are TGTGCCAGCAGTCTGGGGGGTAGTTCGGCGAGCTCCTACAATGAGCAGTTCTTC.

This chain joins TRBV5-4 and TRBJ2-2; 9 nucleotides match TRBD1. Germline-derived CDR1 and CDR2 are SGHNT and YYREEE (reference sequence). After removal of 5 bases from V and 1 base from J, the junction contained 3 bases not matched to a gene. The CDR3 totals 15 residues. The CDR3 is CASSKDRGNTGELFF. DNA for the CDR3: TGTGCCAGCAGTAAGGACAGGGGGAACACCGGGGAGCTGTTTTTT.

The J gene is TRBJ1-3, the V gene TRBV4-1, with 8 positions matching TRBD1. With 1 base clipped from V and 2 bases from J, the junction kept 7 bases outside the gene matches. There are 17 residues in the CDR3. In germline, CDR1 is MGHRA, CDR2 YSYEKL. The CDR3, as DNA: TGCGCCAGCAGCCAAGCCGCCGGACAGGGTCCTGGAAACACCATATATTTT. This translates into CASSQAAGQGPGNTIYF.

V gene TRBV5-6 combines with J gene TRBJ2-1; D remains unclear. Germline loops: CDR1 SGHDT, CDR2 YYEEEE. Trimming cost V 0 bases and J 3 bases, with 7 bases left between them. The CDR3 length is 14 residues. This chain's CDR3 is CASSLVVDYNEQFF. CDR3 coding DNA: TGTGCCAGCAGCTTGGTTGTAGACTACAATGAGCAGTTCTTC.

The chain uses TRBV18 and TRBJ2-1; 10 positions agree with TRBD2. With V trimmed by 0 bases and J by 4 bases, 3 bases remained unmatched. In germline, CDR1 is KGHSH, CDR2 LQKENI. CDR3 size: 16 residues. CDR3: CASSPPKREGYNEQFF. The CDR3 DNA reads TGTGCCAGCTCACCACCAAAGCGGGAGGGTTACAATGAGCAGTTCTTC.

The chain combines TRBV27 with TRBJ1-1; possible D gene TRBD1, 6 bases. The V end was cut by 6 bases, the J end by 1 base, with 12 bases between. Per the germline V gene, CDR1 is MNHEY and CDR2 is SMNVEV (reference sequence). The CDR3 has 14 residues. The CDR3 DNA reads TGTGCCAGCAGACCGGGACATTGGAACACTGAAGCTTTCTTT. It translates to CASRPGHWNTEAFF.

The chain carries TRBV5-1 and TRBJ2-1; 14 nucleotides agree with TRBD2. The CDR3 loop spans 15 amino acids. Trimming cost V 1 base and J 8 bases; bases outside gene matches: 2. The germline V gene has CDR1 SGHRS and CDR2 YFSETQ. In nucleotides, the CDR3 is TGCGCCAGCAGCTTGTTGGGACTAGCGGGAGATGAGCAGTTCTTC. Residues: CASSLLGLAGDEQFF. Supplemented by reference TRBV5-1 and TRBJ2-1, the full variable domain reads KAGVTQTPRYLIKTRGQQVTLSCSPISGHRSVSWYQQTPGQGLQFLFEYFSETQRNKGNFPGRFSGRQFSNSRSEMNVSTLELGDSALYLCASSLLGLAGDEQFFGPGTRLTVL.

To note about this clone: Mismatch with germline at one junction end may stem from a read error. The chain is built from TRBV7-7 and TRBJ2-3, with 7 bases aligning to TRBD2. Germline CDR1 is SSHAT and CDR2 is FNYEAQ (reference sequence). This CDR3 has 13 amino acids. CDR3 DNA sequence: TGTGCTAGCAGCTTAGCCGGGGGGAATACGCAGTATTTT. Protein product: CASSLAGGNTQYF.

This clone has just one count. The V gene is TRBV7-9, the J gene TRBJ2-7; the match to TRBD1 covers 7 bases. The J segment lost 0 bases and the V segment lost 5 bases, leaving 13 bases of the junction unmatched. The CDR3 runs to 17 residues. In germline, CDR1 is SEHNR, CDR2 FQNEAQ (reference sequence). The CDR3 spells CASSPRPRDSNSYEQYF. In DNA form, the CDR3 reads TGTGCCAGCAGCCCACGTCCCCGGGACAGCAACTCCTACGAGCAGTACTTC.

The chain uses TRBV28 and TRBJ2-7; no firm D call. This CDR3 contains 12 residues. Trimming removed 1 base from V and 6 bases from J, with 7 bases in between. Germline V CDR1 and CDR2: MDHEN, SYDVKM. The CDR3 region is CASSLFPSEQYF. The CDR3 region has the DNA TGTGCCAGCAGTTTATTCCCTTCCGAGCAGTACTTC.

DNA for the CDR3: TGTGCCAGCAGCTTAGGTCTAGCGGAGATAACAGATACGCAGTATTTT. This translates into CASSLGLAEITDTQYF. The chain links TRBV7-3 to TRBJ2-3; 7 bases fit TRBD2. CDR1 is SGHTA, CDR2 FQGTGA, per germline. CDR3 size: 16 residues. V was clipped by 2 bases and J by 3 bases; unmatched bases: 8.

This clone was detected many times. This sequence joins TRBV6-6 and TRBJ2-6; D might be TRBD2 (5 bases). Trimming took 2 bases from V and 0 from J, leaving 5 bases between them. The CDR3 totals 15 residues. Germline V gives CDR1 MNHNY, CDR2 SVGAGI (reference sequence). This CDR3 reads CASSYEGSGANVLTF. CDR3 nucleotide sequence: TGTGCCAGCAGTTACGAGGGCTCTGGGGCCAACGTCCTGACTTTC.

The rearrangement uses TRBV29-1 and TRBJ2-7, with TRBD2 matching 8 bases. The CDR3 runs to 12 residues. Germline assignment: CDR1 SQVTM and CDR2 ANQGSEA. The V and J ends lost 4 bases and 5 bases, in that order; junction bases with no gene match: 4. CDR3 region: CSVGSGGDEQYF. CDR3 bases: TGCAGCGTTGGGTCCGGGGGGGACGAGCAGTACTTC.

This clone was recorded once. This chain links TRBV4-1 with TRBJ2-7, with D possibly matching TRBD1 (8 bases). The V end was cut by 4 bases, the J end by 1 base, with 17 bases between. The CDR3 extends over 16 amino acids. The germline gives CDR1 MGHRA, CDR2 YSYEKL. The CDR3 nucleotides are TGCGCCAGCAGCCGAATGACAGGGGAGGGTTCCTACGAGCAGTACTTC. Its translation is CASSRMTGEGSYEQYF.

This clone has more than one count but fewer than ten. V and J are TRBV6-1 and TRBJ2-2; 7 positions match TRBD1. The V segment lost 6 bases and the J segment 3 bases; nucleotides outside the gene matches: 7. Germline CDR1 MNHNS, CDR2 SASEGT. The CDR3 has 15 residues. As DNA, the CDR3 is TGTGCCAGCAGGGACGGGACAGACCACACCGGGGAGCTGTTTTTT. Translation gives CASRDGTDHTGELFF.

The chain has TRBV5-1 and TRBJ2-7, with 9 bases lining up with TRBD1. Germline V gene sequence: CDR1 SGHRS, CDR2 YFSETQ. After removal of 4 bases from V and 9 bases from J, the junction contained 14 bases not matched to a gene. The CDR3 is 15 residues long. CDR3 loop: CASSVTGQGGVVQYF. CDR3 sequence (DNA): TGCGCCAGCAGCGTAACGGGACAGGGAGGAGTGGTGCAGTACTTC.

A note on this clone: In the same sample, other DNA sequences code for this CDR3. V is TRBV5-1 and J is TRBJ1-4; D may be TRBD1 (6 bases). Germline-derived CDR1 and CDR2 are SGHRS and YFSETQ. V lost 1 base to trimming and J lost 8 bases, with 12 bases between them. The CDR3 length is 14 residues. CDR3 nucleotides: TGCGCCAGCAGCTTGCAGGGGCAAGGAGAAAAACTGTTTTTT. Amino acid sequence: CASSLQGQGEKLFF.

This chain links TRBV2 with TRBJ2-7; 10 bases line up with TRBD1. The CDR3 consists of 14 residues. Germline V gene data show CDR1 as SNHLY and CDR2 as FYNNEI. With 8 bases clipped from V and 6 bases from J, the junction kept 10 bases outside the gene matches. DNA of the CDR3: TGTGCCAGCGGGCCCGGGACAGGGGTCGGCGAGCAGTACTTC. Amino acid sequence: CASGPGTGVGEQYF. Together with reference TRBV2 and TRBJ2-7, the CDR3 gives the full variable domain: EPEVTQTPSHQVTQMGQEVILRCVPISNHLYFYWYRQILGQKVEFLVSFYNNEISEKSEIFDDQFSVERPDGSNFTLKIRSTKLEDSAMYFCASGPGTGVGEQYFGPGTRLTVT.

The chain couples TRBV5-1 to TRBJ2-5; maybe TRBD1 (7 bases). The CDR3 totals 19 residues. Germline CDR1 and CDR2: SGHRS and YFSETQ. Trimming left V 0 bases short and J 0 bases short, with 21 bases between. CDR3 sequence: CASSLEGAAGPGYQETQYF. The CDR3 region has the DNA TGCGCCAGCAGCTTGGAGGGGGCGGCGGGGCCGGGGTACCAAGAGACCCAGTACTTC.

This clone was counted only a few times. This chain joins TRBV6-4 and TRBJ2-1, with 9 bases lining up with TRBD2. Germline trimming cut 3 bases from V and 2 bases from J; bases unmatched to any gene: 5. Germline CDR1 and CDR2: MRHNA and SNTAGT. The CDR3 covers 16 residues. CDR3 nucleotides: TGTGCCAGCAGTGAGAATAGCGGGAGTGCCTACAATGAGCAGTTCTTC. Its translation: CASSENSGSAYNEQFF.

V usage is TRBV5-1 and J usage is TRBJ2-2; TRBD2 matches 10 bases. Germline-derived CDR1 and CDR2 are SGHRS and YFSETQ. CDR3 length equals 16 residues. The J segment lost 4 bases and the V segment lost 0 bases, leaving 3 bases of the junction unmatched. In DNA, the CDR3 is TGCGCCAGCAGCTTGGCCAGCGGGAGGGCCACCGGGGAGCTGTTTTTT. The encoded protein is CASSLASGRATGELFF. Full variable domain (remainder filled in from reference TRBV5-1 and TRBJ2-2): KAGVTQTPRYLIKTRGQQVTLSCSPISGHRSVSWYQQTPGQGLQFLFEYFSETQRNKGNFPGRFSGRQFSNSRSEMNVSTLELGDSALYLCASSLASGRATGELFFGEGSRLTVL.

The chain links TRBV5-1 to TRBJ2-3; TRBD2 aligns across 14 bases. The trim removed 3 bases at V and 3 bases at J, leaving 9 bases unmatched. The length of the CDR3 is 18 residues. CDR1 and CDR2 (germline): SGHRS, YFSETQ. CDR3 DNA: TGCGCCAGCAGCTATGGGACTAGCGGGAGCGGTGGGACAGATACGCAGTATTTT. Encoded protein: CASSYGTSGSGGTDTQYF.